The 9 T cell receptor beta chains in this list originate from one sample, sequenced in a study of blood T cell repertoires in COVID-19. The data were produced by immunoSEQ multiplex PCR, yet TCRdb's version contains in-frame clones alone and is incomplete. This sample yields about 26,000 clones, of which roughly 88% are seen a single time; less than 8.5% belongs to the top ten. The specimen was peripheral blood. The receptors originated from a human donor in a cohort sampled during active COVID-19.

The chain combines TRBV2 with TRBJ1-1; possibly TRBD1 for D (6 bases). Germline V gene lookup returns CDR1 SNHLY and CDR2 FYNNEI. Between the trimmed V and J ends, which lost 8 bases and 0 bases, there was a span of 10 bases. This CDR3 spans 13 amino acids. CDR3: CASDRSLNTEAFF. CDR3 nucleotides: TGTGCCAGCGACAGGTCCCTGAACACTGAAGCTTTCTTT.

V and J are TRBV6-2 or TRBV6-3 and TRBJ1-5; 10 bases line up with TRBD1. The CDR3 totals 15 residues. V trimming: 5 bases; J trimming: 3 bases; junction bases outside the gene matches: 4. CDR1 and CDR2 (germline): MNHEY, SVGEGT. The CDR3, as DNA: TGTGCCAGCAGTCCGGGACAGGGGTTCAATCAGCCCCAGCATTTT. It yields the protein CASSPGQGFNQPQHF.

The rearrangement uses TRBV4-2 and TRBJ2-1; 14 bases match TRBD2. The CDR3 contains 20 residues. V was pared by 0 bases and J by 7 bases, with 14 bases of the junction left unmatched. Germline-derived CDR1 and CDR2 are LGHNA and YNFKEQ. The CDR3 spells CASSQDAGLAGDGGRNEQFF. CDR3 DNA: TGTGCCAGCAGCCAAGATGCGGGACTAGCGGGAGATGGGGGTAGGAATGAGCAGTTCTTC.

The gene calls are TRBV5-1 and TRBJ2-1; 7 positions match TRBD1. This CDR3 region has 14 residues. The V gene end was trimmed by 0 bases and the J gene end by 5 bases; junction bases not matched to a gene: 2. Germline assignment: CDR1 SGHRS and CDR2 YFSETQ. The CDR3 DNA sequence: TGCGCCAGCAGCTTGGGACAGGGTAACAATGAGCAGTTCTTC. Translation: CASSLGQGNNEQFF.

The rearrangement joins TRBV2 to TRBJ1-2; 7 bases match TRBD1. After removal of 0 bases from V and 8 bases from J, the junction contained 12 bases not matched to a gene. There are 16 residues in the CDR3. The V gene's germline CDR1 is SNHLY and CDR2 FYNNEI. CDR3 nucleotides: TGTGCCAGCAGTGAAGCACACCCAGGGGGGTTAGGAGGCTACACCTTC. Translation: CASSEAHPGGLGGYTF.

The chain has TRBV5-1 and TRBJ2-7; 8 nucleotides agree with TRBD2. The germline CDR1 and CDR2 sequences are SGHRS and YFSETQ. J lost 4 bases, V lost 5 bases, and 8 bases had no gene match. This CDR3 contains 14 residues. The CDR3, as DNA: TGCGCCAGCAGTGATCCCGGGAGGGCTTACGAGCAGTACTTC. This codes for CASSDPGRAYEQYF. Full variable domain (missing parts from reference TRBV5-1 and TRBJ2-7): KAGVTQTPRYLIKTRGQQVTLSCSPISGHRSVSWYQQTPGQGLQFLFEYFSETQRNKGNFPGRFSGRQFSNSRSEMNVSTLELGDSALYLCASSDPGRAYEQYFGPGTRLTVT.

The CDR3 region has the DNA TGTGCCAGCAGCCGAACTAGCGGGGGGGCGCGGACCGGGGAGCTGTTTTTT. This translates into CASSRTSGGARTGELFF. The rearrangement uses TRBV5-4 and TRBJ2-2, with 13 bases that match TRBD2. V shed 4 bases, J shed 5 bases, and the junction held 8 bases outside the gene matches. Germline V CDR1 and CDR2: SGHNT, YYREEE (reference sequence). The CDR3 is 17 amino acids.

The chain couples TRBV2 to TRBJ2-2, with 7 positions matching TRBD1. V lost 4 bases and J lost 5; bases outside the gene matches: 7. The CDR3 length is 15 residues. Germline assignment: CDR1 SNHLY and CDR2 FYNNEI. The CDR3 reads CASSVQGRGTGELFF. The CDR3 bases are TGTGCCAGCAGTGTACAGGGGAGAGGGACCGGGGAGCTGTTTTTT.

CDR3 DNA sequence: TGTGCCACCAGTGAGGCGGGACTAGCGGTACGGGATGAGCAGTTCTTC. This gives the protein CATSEAGLAVRDEQFF. This rearrangement joins TRBV24-1 to TRBJ2-1, with 11 bases matching TRBD2. Germline CDR1 KGHDR, CDR2 SFDVKD. With V trimmed by 4 bases and J by 8 bases, 9 bases remained unmatched. The CDR3 has 16 amino acids.